The 31 T cell receptor beta chains given below trace back to one sample, sequenced in a study of sequential checkpoint blockade in melanoma. Using immunoSEQ multiplex PCR, the repertoire was profiled, and TCRdb retains in-frame clones only, with some absent. The repertoire consists of over 8,000 clones, with around 60% occurring once and the leading ten covering 35% to 45%. Treatment in this sample: randomized to nivolumab then ipilimumab (arm A) or the reverse (arm B). The sample in question was CD8+ T cells sorted from blood (inferred from file names), obtained from a patient given nivolumab and ipilimumab in sequence. Receptors originate from a human donor with melanoma.

This clone rates as medium-sized. CDR3 sequence: CATQGDEQFF. The DNA for the CDR3 is TGTGCCACGCAGGGGGATGAGCAGTTCTTC. The J gene is TRBJ2-1, the V gene TRBV28; 7 bases are shared with TRBD1. Germline CDR1 MDHEN, CDR2 SYDVKM. The J segment lost 8 bases and the V segment lost 10 bases, leaving 2 bases of the junction unmatched. CDR3 size: 10 residues.

The chain joins TRBV4-3 to TRBJ2-1; TRBD2 agrees at 8 bases. The CDR3 spans 16 residues. Germline trimming cut 0 bases from V and 5 bases from J; bases unmatched to any gene: 6. Germline CDR1 reads LGHNA; CDR2 reads YSLEER. The CDR3 sequence: CASSQDTTGGDNEQFF. The DNA for the CDR3 is TGCGCCAGCAGCCAAGATACGACGGGAGGGGACAATGAGCAGTTCTTC.

The table lists this clone with a few counts. The V and J genes are TRBV6-5 and TRBJ1-2; 8 positions agree with TRBD1. Looked up from germline, CDR1 is MNHEY and CDR2 is SVGAGI. V dropped 7 bases and J dropped 4; count of bases not matched to a gene: 8. CDR3 length equals 14 residues. The CDR3 bases are TGTGCCAGCACCCGAGGACAGGGTCCCTATGGCTACACCTTC. Its protein product is CASTRGQGPYGYTF.

The rearrangement links TRBV30 to TRBJ2-1, with D possibly TRBD1 on 7 matching bases. Trimming cost V 2 bases and J 6 bases, with 14 bases left between them. CDR3 length: 14 amino acids. Germline CDR1 is GTSNPN and CDR2 is SVGIG (reference sequence). CDR3 sequence: CAWSTGGGLNEQFF. In DNA, the CDR3 is TGTGCCTGGAGTACTGGAGGGGGCCTCAATGAGCAGTTCTTC. Full variable domain (rest looked up from reference TRBV30 and TRBJ2-1): SQTIHQWPATLVQPVGSPLSLECTVEGTSNPNLYWYRQAAGRGLQLLFYSVGIGQISSEVPQNLSASRPQDRQFILSSKKLLLSDSGFYLCAWSTGGGLNEQFFGPGTRLTVL.

This chain connects TRBV19 to TRBJ2-3, with 12 bases identical to TRBD1. The CDR3 extends over 16 amino acids. CDR1 is LNHDA and CDR2 is SQIVND in the germline V gene (reference sequence). The junction had 3 bases not matched to a gene; V was cut back by 0 bases and J by 5 bases. The CDR3 sequence: CASSIEGQGAGDTQYF. The CDR3 DNA is TGTGCCAGTAGTATAGAGGGACAGGGGGCAGGAGATACGCAGTATTTT.

V usage is TRBV14 and J usage is TRBJ2-7; maybe TRBD2 (6 bases). V gave up 4 bases and J gave up 1 base, with 20 bases separating them. This CDR3 is built from 17 residues. CDR1 is SGHDN and CDR2 is FVKESK in the germline V gene. The CDR3 DNA is TGTGCCAGCAGCCCTAAGCGATCCGGGACTTATTCCTACGAGCAGTACTTC. Translating gives CASSPKRSGTYSYEQYF. The full variable domain, rest sourced from reference TRBV14 and TRBJ2-7, is EAGVTQFPSHSVIEKGQTVTLRCDPISGHDNLYWYRRVMGKEIKFLLHFVKESKQDESGMPNNRFLAERTGGTYSTLKVQPAELEDSGVYFCASSPKRSGTYSYEQYFGPGTRLTVT.

This clone appeared once. The gene calls are TRBV6-5 and TRBJ1-1; 12 nucleotides align to TRBD1. V was pared by 2 bases and J by 4 bases, with 2 bases of the junction left unmatched. This CDR3 has 15 residues. Germline assignment: CDR1 MNHEY and CDR2 SVGAGI. CDR3 residues: CASSYGTGGGTEAFF. CDR3 sequence (DNA): TGTGCCAGCAGTTACGGGACAGGGGGCGGCACTGAAGCTTTCTTT.

This clone was detected only a few times. The junction departs from the called germline gene at one end, perhaps through a read error. The V call is TRBV10-3, the J call TRBJ2-2; TRBD1 is a possible D gene (7 bases). The CDR3 is 15 amino acids. Germline V gene sequence: CDR1 ENHRY, CDR2 SYGVKD. The CDR3 nucleotides are TGTGCCATCAGTGAACCGGCCAGGGGGACCGGGGGGCTGTTTTTT. Protein product: CAISEPARGTGGLFF.

This clone appeared a few times. V and J are TRBV28 and TRBJ2-7; TRBD1 matches 7 bases. Germline V gives CDR1 MDHEN, CDR2 SYDVKM. With V trimmed by 6 bases and J by 2 bases, 7 bases remained unmatched. The CDR3 spans 14 residues. The CDR3 nucleotides read TGTGCCAGCAGGCTGGGACAGTTCCCCTACGAGCAGTACTTC. It specifies CASRLGQFPYEQYF.

In its sample, this clone was seen once. This chain uses TRBV4-2 with TRBJ2-1; 7 nucleotides line up with TRBD2. After removal of 0 bases from V and 3 bases from J, the junction contained 5 bases not matched to a gene. The CDR3 is 16 residues long. Germline CDR1 is LGHNA and CDR2 is YNFKEQ. CDR3 DNA: TGTGCCAGCAGCCAAGATCGCCGGGAGGACTACAATGAGCAGTTCTTC. This encodes CASSQDRREDYNEQFF.

In regard to this clone: The sample holds other DNA sequences that translate to the same CDR3. The chain joins TRBV4-1 to TRBJ2-5; D is possibly TRBD2 (6 bases). The length of the CDR3 is 15 residues. Trimming removed 3 bases from V and 1 base from J, with 12 bases in between. Germline loops: CDR1 MGHRA, CDR2 YSYEKL. CDR3: CASSQGRGFQETQYF. CDR3 coding DNA: TGCGCCAGCAGCCAGGGCCGGGGGTTCCAAGAGACCCAGTACTTC.

The V and J genes are TRBV7-9 and TRBJ2-5, with D perhaps matching TRBD2 (6 bases). The CDR3 contains 13 residues. CDR1 and CDR2 (germline): SEHNR, FQNEAQ (reference sequence). Trimming shortened V by 2 bases and J by 5 bases, and 9 bases separated the two germline ends. CDR3 DNA sequence: TGTGCCAGCAGCTTATCTAGCGCTGAGACCCAGTACTTC. Translation gives CASSLSSAETQYF.

The chain links TRBV5-6 to TRBJ1-1; 8 bases are a match to TRBD1. The length of the CDR3 is 17 residues. Germline values: CDR1 SGHDT, CDR2 YYEEEE. The V segment lost 3 bases and the J segment 5 bases; nucleotides outside the gene matches: 15. The CDR3 is CASSSVRDRKRWTEAFF. CDR3 DNA sequence: TGTGCCAGCAGCTCGGTCCGGGACAGGAAGCGCTGGACTGAAGCTTTCTTT.

This clone has only a few counts. The chain couples TRBV11-2 to TRBJ1-4, with D perhaps TRBD1 (6 bases). The germline CDR1 and CDR2 sequences are SGHAT and FQNNGV. Trimming took off 0 bases at V and 5 bases at J, with 10 bases between the two ends. The CDR3 extends over 15 amino acids. The DNA for the CDR3 is TGTGCCAGCAGCTTAGAGCGGGGGGCGAATGAAAAACTGTTTTTT. As protein: CASSLERGANEKLFF.

This clone showed up many times. The gene calls are TRBV4-2 and TRBJ2-1; possibly TRBD2 for D (5 bases). Germline CDR1 and CDR2: LGHNA and YNFKEQ. CDR3 size: 16 residues. Trimming took off 5 bases at V and 0 bases at J, with 14 bases between the two ends. The CDR3, as DNA: TGTGCCAGCAGCTTAATTGGGGAGAGCTCCTACAATGAGCAGTTCTTC. It translates to CASSLIGESSYNEQFF.

This chain joins TRBV6-5 and TRBJ2-3; D gene ambiguous. Germline CDR1 and CDR2: MNHEY and SVGAGI. CDR3 length: 12 residues. The V gene lost 4 bases and the J gene lost 2 bases, with 4 bases spanning the gap. The CDR3 region has the DNA TGTGCCAGCAGTTTCCACACAGATACGCAGTATTTT. Translated: CASSFHTDTQYF.

By its share, this clone is medium-sized. The genes are TRBV7-8 and TRBJ2-7, with 7 bases aligning to TRBD2. There are 15 residues in the CDR3. From germline, CDR1 is SGHVS and CDR2 FQNEAQ. J was trimmed by 4 bases and V by 4 bases; bases with no gene match: 10. Here the CDR3 DNA reads TGTGCCAGCAGCTACCGGGAGGACTTGTATTACGAGCAGTACTTC. Amino acids: CASSYREDLYYEQYF.

This rearrangement joins TRBV9 to TRBJ2-7; 11 bases map to TRBD2. Germline V CDR1 and CDR2: SGDLS, YYNGEE. The trim removed 1 base at V and 2 bases at J, leaving 2 bases unmatched. The CDR3 extends over 15 amino acids. The CDR3 nucleotides read TGTGCCAGCAGCGTATTAGCGGGGGGGCCCTACGAGCAGTACTTC. This sequence encodes CASSVLAGGPYEQYF.

This clone was seen only a few times. This chain links TRBV15 with TRBJ1-2; 11 bases fit TRBD1. The CDR3 totals 12 residues. The V and J ends lost 8 bases and 8 bases, in that order; junction bases with no gene match: 4. Germline assignment: CDR1 LNHNV and CDR2 YYDKDF (reference sequence). CDR3: CATGQGAPGYTF. The CDR3 nucleotides are TGTGCCACCGGACAGGGGGCGCCAGGCTACACCTTC.

V and J are TRBV7-7 and TRBJ2-3, with 7 bases lining up with TRBD2. Germline loops: CDR1 SSHAT, CDR2 FNYEAQ (reference sequence). The CDR3 extends over 17 amino acids. J lost 0 bases, V lost 0 bases, and 6 bases had no gene match. The CDR3 DNA reads TGTGCCAGCAGCTTAGCGGGGGACTACCCTAGCACAGATACGCAGTATTTT. Translated, it gives CASSLAGDYPSTDTQYF.

The J gene is TRBJ1-1, the V gene TRBV28, with D tentatively TRBD1 (6 bases). The CDR3 length is 16 residues. The germline V gene encodes CDR1 MDHEN and CDR2 SYDVKM. Between the trimmed V and J ends, which lost 6 bases and 5 bases, there was a span of 22 bases. CDR3 DNA: TGTGCCAGCAGACCCGAAACCGGGACACCCCGTACTGAAGCTTTCTTT. This codes for CASRPETGTPRTEAFF.

Concerning this clone itself: A junction end diverges from the germline sequence, so it may reflect a read error. V usage is TRBV7-2 and J usage is TRBJ2-7; 8 bases map to TRBD1. The CDR3 is 13 amino acids. Germline V gene lookup returns CDR1 SGHTA and CDR2 FQGNSA. This CDR3 is CASSQRTGREQYF. As DNA, the CDR3 is TGCGCCAGCAGCCAAAGGACAGGGCGCGAGCAGTACTTC. Complete variable domain (other parts from reference TRBV7-2 and TRBJ2-7): GAGVSQSPSNKVTEKGKDVELRCDPISGHTALYWYRQSLGQGLEFLIYFQGNSAPDKSGLPSDRFSAERTGGSVSTLTIQRTQQEDSAVYLCASSQRTGREQYFGPGTRLTVT.

This clone was seen only a few times. The chain recombines TRBV6-5 with TRBJ2-5, with D unresolved. The CDR3 runs to 15 residues. The V gene's germline CDR1 is MNHEY and CDR2 SVGAGI. Trimming shortened V by 0 bases and J by 0 bases, and 8 bases separated the two germline ends. CDR3 DNA sequence: TGTGCCAGCAGTTACTCGATGAACTACCAAGAGACCCAGTACTTC. Protein: CASSYSMNYQETQYF.

The rearrangement links TRBV7-8 to TRBJ2-5, with D uncertain. This CDR3 is built from 11 residues. V gave up 5 bases and J gave up 7 bases, with 8 bases separating them. Germline CDR1 reads SGHVS; CDR2 reads FQNEAQ. The CDR3 coding sequence is TGTGCCAGCAGCACCGCCGGGACCCAGTACTTC. Protein: CASSTAGTQYF.

The chain is built from TRBV9 and TRBJ2-1; D possibly corresponds to TRBD2 (6 bases). This CDR3 has 16 amino acids. V lost 3 bases, J lost 2 bases, and 15 bases lay in between. Germline loops: CDR1 SGDLS, CDR2 YYNGEE. The CDR3 sequence: CASSALGGRAYNEQFF. CDR3 nucleotide sequence: TGTGCCAGCAGCGCGCTCGGGGGAAGGGCCTACAATGAGCAGTTCTTC.

This clone was detected a few times. This sequence joins TRBV28 and TRBJ2-7; 8 bases line up with TRBD1. The CDR3 length is 14 residues. Trimming cost V 5 bases and J 5 bases; bases outside gene matches: 8. Germline loops: CDR1 MDHEN, CDR2 SYDVKM. For the CDR3, the DNA is TGTGCCAGCAGTCTAATGGACAGGGACCACGAGCAGTACTTC. Protein sequence: CASSLMDRDHEQYF.

Within the sample, this clone is large. V is TRBV28 and J is TRBJ2-7; D possibly corresponds to TRBD2 (5 bases). This CDR3 region has 17 residues. Germline V gene lookup returns CDR1 MDHEN and CDR2 SYDVKM. The V end lost 2 bases, the J end lost 2 bases, and 19 bases lay between the germline ends. In DNA, the CDR3 is TGTGCCAGCAGTTTAGAATTCCTCCGGGAACCGGCCTACGAGCAGTACTTC. It codes for CASSLEFLREPAYEQYF.

J is TRBJ2-7 and V is TRBV29-1, with 8 bases matching TRBD2. This CDR3 has 12 residues. Germline assignment: CDR1 SQVTM and CDR2 ANQGSEA. The CDR3 spells CASSSGSNEQYF. The CDR3 nucleotides read TGCGCCTCTTCGAGCGGGAGCAACGAGCAGTACTTC.

The chain joins TRBV6-6 to TRBJ1-2; a possible D gene is TRBD1 (6 bases). The CDR3 length is 14 residues. Germline CDR1 reads MNHNY; CDR2 reads SVGAGI (reference sequence). Trimming removed 0 bases from V and 7 bases from J, with 12 bases in between. CDR3 residues: CASSYSRGMGGYTF. The CDR3, as DNA: TGTGCCAGCAGTTACTCTAGGGGGATGGGTGGCTACACCTTC.

The chain carries TRBV4-3 and TRBJ1-1; D gene ambiguous. This CDR3 is built from 15 residues. Looked up from germline, CDR1 is LGHNA and CDR2 is YSLEER. Trimming shortened V by 0 bases and J by 4 bases, and 12 bases separated the two germline ends. The CDR3 sequence is CASSQDDDGGTEAFF. The DNA for the CDR3 is TGCGCCAGCAGCCAAGACGACGATGGAGGCACTGAAGCTTTCTTT.

Note on this clone: A much larger clone lies one base from this, so it may be a read error. The chain uses TRBV7-6 and TRBJ2-7; D may be TRBD1 (5 bases). CDR1 and CDR2 (germline): SGHVS, FNYEAQ. The CDR3 loop spans 13 amino acids. V lost 0 bases and J 6 bases, leaving 9 bases between the germline ends. The CDR3 here is CASSLADTCEQYF. Here the CDR3 DNA reads TGTGCCAGCAGCTTAGCGGACACATGCGAGCAGTACTTC.